This note documents a single T cell receptor beta chain sequence. The CDR3 totals 15 residues. Germline values: CDR1 LNHNV, CDR2 YYDKDF (reference sequence). J was trimmed by 2 bases and V by 3 bases; bases with no gene match: 3. This entry is derived from a study of shared T cell receptors in the human thymus. Measured with immunoSEQ multiplex PCR; TCRdb has only the in-frame clones, and not every one. Counted here are just under 550,000 clones, around 78% occurring once; the ten biggest clones make up around 0.012%. Another study also made use of these data, one on human thymus T cells.

Specimen: thymocytes. The chain joins TRBV15 to TRBJ2-1, with 8 bases lining up with TRBD1. The receptor's source is a boy under three years old with a congenital heart defect. In DNA, the CDR3 is TGTGCCACCAGCAGGGACAGGGCAGCCTACAATGAGCAGTTCTTC. Amino acid sequence: CATSRDRAAYNEQFF.